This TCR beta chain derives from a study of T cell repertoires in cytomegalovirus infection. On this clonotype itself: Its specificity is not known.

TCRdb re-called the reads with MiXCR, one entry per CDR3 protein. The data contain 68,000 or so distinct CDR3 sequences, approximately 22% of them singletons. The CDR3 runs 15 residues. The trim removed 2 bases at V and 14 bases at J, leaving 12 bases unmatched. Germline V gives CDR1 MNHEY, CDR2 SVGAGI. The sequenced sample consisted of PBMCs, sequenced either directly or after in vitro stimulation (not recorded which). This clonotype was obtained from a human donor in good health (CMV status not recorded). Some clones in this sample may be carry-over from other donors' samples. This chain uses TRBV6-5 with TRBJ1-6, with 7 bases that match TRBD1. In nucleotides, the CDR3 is TGTGCCAGCAGTTACGTTGGACAGGCTGTAACGGCCCTCCACTTT. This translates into CASSYVGQAVTALHF.